These 10 T cell receptor beta chains were all obtained from the same sample, sequenced in a study of response to subunit inactivated influenza vaccine. TCRdb re-called the RT-PCR reads with MiXCR, one entry per CDR3 protein. The table lists 540,000 or so distinct CDR3 sequences, 10% to 15% of them singletons. This sample comprised PBMCs from blood, obtained about 6 weeks after vaccination. Receptor source: a man aged 50 or older who received an inactivated influenza vaccine.

This clonotype came up many times. The chain links TRBV7-2 to TRBJ2-7, with no clear D. V gave up 5 bases and J gave up 4 bases, with 18 bases separating them. The germline gives CDR1 SGHTA, CDR2 FQGNSA. The CDR3 is 15 amino acids. In nucleotides, the CDR3 is TGTGCCAGCAGCCTTCGGGCTAGTCTCATGTACGAGCAGTACTTC. Its translation: CASSLRASLMYEQYF.

This clonotype has ten or more counts. V usage is TRBV20-1 and J usage is TRBJ2-1; no firm D call. V was cut by 6 bases and J by 4 bases, with 10 bases left in between. Germline CDR1 DFQATT, CDR2 SNEGSKA (reference sequence). This CDR3 contains 12 residues. CDR3 bases: TGCAGTGCGTCTTCATCATACAATGAGCAGTTCTTC. This sequence encodes CSASSSYNEQFF.

Written as DNA, the CDR3 is TGCGCCAGCAGCTCGGCGGGCAGTATAGAAAATGGCTACACCTTC. This translates into CASSSAGSIENGYTF. The V and J genes are TRBV5-1 and TRBJ1-2; the D is unclear. Germline V CDR1 and CDR2: SGHRS, YFSETQ. The CDR3 contains 15 residues. The germline V and J ends were trimmed by 3 bases and 6 bases, with 18 bases remaining between them.

The rearrangement links TRBV7-9 to TRBJ1-2; D is perhaps TRBD1 (6 bases). The germline V and J ends were trimmed by 3 bases and 6 bases, with 11 bases remaining between them. This CDR3 is 13 amino acids long. CDR1 and CDR2 from the germline V gene are SEHNR and FQNEAQ (reference sequence). CDR3: CASSFRGADGYTF. The DNA for the CDR3 is TGTGCCAGCAGCTTCCGGGGGGCGGATGGCTACACCTTC.

This clonotype was picked up a small number of times. This sequence joins TRBV5-1 and TRBJ2-3, with 8 bases lining up with TRBD2. V was pared by 1 base and J by 5 bases, with 3 bases of the junction left unmatched. This CDR3 has 14 amino acids. Germline V CDR1 and CDR2: SGHRS, YFSETQ. CDR3 DNA sequence: TGCGCCAGCAGCTTGCGGGAGGGGGAAGATACGCAGTATTTT. Protein: CASSLREGEDTQYF. The full variable domain, with the rest looked up from reference TRBV5-1 and TRBJ2-3, is KAGVTQTPRYLIKTRGQQVTLSCSPISGHRSVSWYQQTPGQGLQFLFEYFSETQRNKGNFPGRFSGRQFSNSRSEMNVSTLELGDSALYLCASSLREGEDTQYFGPGTRLTVL.

Many counts were recorded for this clonotype. This rearrangement joins TRBV5-5 to TRBJ2-7, with D possibly matching TRBD2 (6 bases). CDR1 and CDR2 (germline): SGHKS, YYEKEE (reference sequence). The CDR3 contains 11 residues. V gave up 6 bases and J gave up 3 bases, with 7 bases separating them. CDR3 protein: CASKTSYEQYF. DNA of the CDR3: TGTGCCAGCAAGACTAGCTACGAGCAGTACTTC.

Only a few counts were recorded for this clonotype. The gene calls are TRBV20-1 and TRBJ1-5; 10 nucleotides align to TRBD1. Unmatched junction bases numbered 7, after V lost 5 bases and J lost 9 bases. Germline V CDR1 and CDR2: DFQATT, SNEGSKA (reference sequence). The CDR3 loop spans 13 amino acids. The CDR3 loop is CSALTGGGTPQHF. The CDR3 DNA sequence: TGCAGTGCTTTGACAGGGGGCGGAACGCCCCAGCATTTT.

This clonotype was counted ten times or more. The chain uses TRBV5-5 and TRBJ2-3, with 9 bases lining up with TRBD1. The CDR3 sequence is 14 residues long. Trimming removed 5 bases from V and 4 bases from J; junction bases left unmatched: 5. Looked up from germline, CDR1 is SGHKS and CDR2 is YYEKEE (reference sequence). Here the CDR3 DNA reads TGTGCCAGCAGAGATACAGGGGGCCCAGATACGCAGTATTTT. Amino acids: CASRDTGGPDTQYF.

This rearrangement joins TRBV7-6 to TRBJ1-6; TRBD1 aligns across 7 bases. J gave up 4 bases and V 6 bases, and 6 bases lay outside the gene matches. In germline, CDR1 is SGHVS, CDR2 FNYEAQ. This CDR3 contains 15 residues. CDR3: CASRFTGAYNSPLHF. The CDR3 DNA follows: TGTGCCAGCAGGTTTACAGGGGCTTATAATTCACCCCTCCACTTT.

V gene TRBV4-1 combines with J gene TRBJ2-3; possibly TRBD2 for D (5 bases). The V gene lost 4 bases and the J gene lost 5 bases, with 16 bases spanning the gap. The CDR3 has 15 residues. Germline V gives CDR1 MGHRA, CDR2 YSYEKL. CDR3 protein: CASSRGRAGEDTQYF. For the CDR3, the DNA is TGCGCCAGCAGCCGTGGACGGGCCGGGGAAGATACGCAGTATTTT.